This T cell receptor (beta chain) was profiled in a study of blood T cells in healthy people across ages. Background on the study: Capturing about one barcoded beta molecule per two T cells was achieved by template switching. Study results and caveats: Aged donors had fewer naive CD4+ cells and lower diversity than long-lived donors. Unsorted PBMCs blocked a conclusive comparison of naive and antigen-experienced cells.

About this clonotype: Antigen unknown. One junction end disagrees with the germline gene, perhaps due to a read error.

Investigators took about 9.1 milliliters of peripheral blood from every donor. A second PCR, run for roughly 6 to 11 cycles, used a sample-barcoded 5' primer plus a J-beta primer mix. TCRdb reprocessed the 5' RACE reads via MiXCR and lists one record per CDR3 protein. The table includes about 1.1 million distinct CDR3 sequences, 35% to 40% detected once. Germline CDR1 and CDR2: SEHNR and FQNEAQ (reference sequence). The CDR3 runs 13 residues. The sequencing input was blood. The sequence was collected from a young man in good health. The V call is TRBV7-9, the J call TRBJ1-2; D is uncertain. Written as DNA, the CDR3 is TGTGTCAGCAGCGTGGGAGGGAACTATGGCTACACCTTC. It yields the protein CVSSVGGNYGYTF. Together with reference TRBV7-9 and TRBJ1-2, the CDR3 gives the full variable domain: DTGVSQNPRHKITKRGQNVTFRCDPISEHNRLYWYRQTLGQGPEFLTYFQNEAQLEKSRLLSDRFSAERPKGSFSTLEIQRTEQGDSAMYLCVSSVGGNYGYTFGSGTRLTVV.